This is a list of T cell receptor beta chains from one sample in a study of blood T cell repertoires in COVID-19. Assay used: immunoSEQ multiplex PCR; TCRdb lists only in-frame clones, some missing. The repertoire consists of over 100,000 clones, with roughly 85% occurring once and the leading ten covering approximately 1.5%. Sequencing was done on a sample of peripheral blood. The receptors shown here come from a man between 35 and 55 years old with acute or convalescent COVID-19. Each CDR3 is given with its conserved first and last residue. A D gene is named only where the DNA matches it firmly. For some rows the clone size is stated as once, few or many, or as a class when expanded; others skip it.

CASKSRQGLSTDTQYF | TGCGCCAGCAAATCGAGACAGGGGCTTAGCACAGATACGCAGTATTTT | . | TRBV10-1 | TRBD1 | TRBJ2-3
CASRVRETGELFF | TGTGCCAGCAGAGTAAGGGAGACCGGGGAGCTGTTTTTT | . | TRBV2 | . | TRBJ2-2
CASSVLAEVGQPQHF | TGTGCCAGCAGTGTACTGGCGGAAGTCGGTCAGCCCCAGCATTTT | . | TRBV2 | . | TRBJ1-5
CASSPGQGAFRTGELFF | TGTGCCAGCAGTCCCGGACAGGGGGCTTTTCGGACCGGGGAGCTGTTTTTT | . | TRBV27 | TRBD1 | TRBJ2-2
CASSYSSGKSQPQHF | TGTGCCAGCAGTTACTCGTCGGGGAAAAGTCAGCCCCAGCATTTT | . | TRBV6-2/TRBV6-3 | . | TRBJ1-5
CSASGLTRTDTQYF | TGCAGCGCCTCGGGACTAACCCGCACAGATACGCAGTATTTT | . | TRBV29-1 | TRBD2 | TRBJ2-3
CASSEYGGARDNYGYTF | TGTGCCAGCAGTGAATACGGAGGAGCCCGGGATAACTATGGCTACACCTTC | few | TRBV25-1 | . | TRBJ1-2
CASSLGLVTQETQYF | TGTGCCAGCAGCTTGGGACTCGTCACACAAGAGACCCAGTACTTC | . | TRBV7-8 | . | TRBJ2-5
CASSPGTGVNEQFF | TGCGCCAGCAGCCCCGGGACAGGGGTCAATGAGCAGTTCTTC | . | TRBV10-2 | TRBD1 | TRBJ2-1
CASSRAGAAGGTF | TGTGCCAGCAGCCGGGCCGGGGCGGCCGGGGGCACCTTC | . | TRBV14 | . | TRBJ1-2
CASSFTIYEQYF | TGTGCCAGCAGCTTTACAATCTACGAGCAGTACTTC | . | TRBV5-5 | . | TRBJ2-7
CASRDRGTNYGYTF | TGTGCCAGCAGGGACAGGGGGACTAACTATGGCTACACCTTC | few | TRBV28 | TRBD1 | TRBJ1-2
CASSPINANTGELFF | TGTGCCAGCAGCCCTATCAACGCGAACACCGGGGAGCTGTTTTTT | . | TRBV3-1/TRBV3-2 | . | TRBJ2-2
CASSLAGTASFTDTQYF | TGTGCCAGCAGCTTAGCGGGGACAGCCTCTTTCACAGATACGCAGTATTTT | . | TRBV11-1 | TRBD1 | TRBJ2-3
CASSTSGRHNEQFF | TGTGCCAGCAGTACGAGCGGGAGGCACAATGAGCAGTTCTTC | . | TRBV6-6 | TRBD2 | TRBJ2-1
CASSVQRTNTGELFF | TGTGCCAGCAGTGTTCAGCGGACGAACACCGGGGAGCTGTTTTTT | . | TRBV2 | . | TRBJ2-2
CASSPMGASGETQYF | TGTGCCAGCTCACCCATGGGGGCTTCGGGAGAGACCCAGTACTTC | . | TRBV18 | . | TRBJ2-5
CATSREYPTSGGTFSSYNEQFF | TGTGCCACCAGCAGAGAGTACCCGACTAGCGGGGGGACCTTCAGCTCCTACAATGAGCAGTTCTTC | . | TRBV15 | TRBD2 | TRBJ2-1
CASSPTWSSGSTDTQYF | TGTGCCAGCAGCCCAACCTGGTCTAGCGGGAGCACAGATACGCAGTATTTT | . | TRBV11-2 | TRBD2 | TRBJ2-3
CASSRRDSSKAFF | TGTGCCAGCAGCCGTAGGGACTCCTCCAAAGCTTTCTTT | . | TRBV7-9 | . | TRBJ1-1
CASSLASFSYNEQFF | TGTGCCAGCAGCTTAGCGAGTTTCTCCTACAATGAGCAGTTCTTC | . | TRBV7-9 | . | TRBJ2-1
CASSLTGESSNQPQHF | TGTGCCAGCAGCTTGACAGGGGAATCGAGCAATCAGCCCCAGCATTTT | . | TRBV7-8 | TRBD1 | TRBJ1-5
CASGTGTRGDTQYF | TGCGCCAGCGGAACCGGGACTAGGGGAGATACGCAGTATTTT | . | TRBV5-1 | TRBD2 | TRBJ2-3
CASSLGRQPQHF | TGTGCCAGCAGTTTGGGCCGCCAGCCCCAGCATTTT | . | TRBV25-1 | . | TRBJ1-5
CASSPSKVQGLQGDTQYF | TGTGCCAGCAGCCCGTCCAAGGTACAGGGCCTGCAGGGGGATACGCAGTATTTT | few | TRBV7-3 | . | TRBJ2-3
CASSLQEGKGTQYF | TGTGCCAGCAGCCTACAGGAGGGGAAGGGTACGCAGTATTTT | . | TRBV11-1 | . | TRBJ2-3